The sequence of this TCR beta chain was determined in a study of cytomegalovirus exposure and HLA in healthy donors. In regard to this clone: Its antigen remains unknown.

This table comes from immunoSEQ multiplex PCR, and its TCRdb copy is limited to in-frame clones, with some not included. The table has roughly 120,000 clones, around 88% seen once. Whole-study findings and limits: Among the CMV-associated chains, a few were confirmed in vitro as specific for CMV antigens. High specificity and sensitivity for cytomegalovirus status were reported for the classifier.

With V trimmed by 6 bases and J by 0 bases, 13 bases remained unmatched. The CDR3 loop spans 18 amino acids. Germline V gene sequence: CDR1 SEHNR, CDR2 FQNEAQ (reference sequence). The source of this sequence is a young man in good health and CMV-seronegative. The sequenced sample was PBMCs. This chain connects TRBV7-9 to TRBJ2-3, with TRBD2 matching over 9 bases. Here the CDR3 DNA reads TGTGCCAGCAGGCAACCCCTAGCGGGATTAAGGAGCACAGATACGCAGTATTTT. Protein sequence: CASRQPLAGLRSTDTQYF.